This T cell receptor beta chain came from a study of early T cells in non-severe SARS-CoV-2 infection. Germline-derived CDR1 and CDR2 are LGHNA and YSLEER. The V gene lost 2 bases and the J gene lost 0 bases, with 8 bases spanning the gap. There are 15 residues in the CDR3. This clonotype was observed a handful of times. TCRdb processed the 5' RACE reads anew with MiXCR; each CDR3 protein has one entry. Of over 30,000 distinct CDR3 sequences listed, around 6.9% are singletons. The rearrangement joins TRBV4-3 to TRBJ2-1; D is unresolved. The sequence was collected from an adult who was a healthcare worker with PCR-confirmed SARS-CoV-2 infection or an uninfected control (not recorded which). Sequences were derived from whole blood, sampled at baseline. The CDR3 region is CASSQTLSSYNEQFF. The DNA of the CDR3 is TGCGCCAGCAGCCAAACCTTAAGCTCCTACAATGAGCAGTTCTTC.